Following are 17 T cell receptor beta chains from one sample sequenced in a study of blood T cell repertoires in COVID-19. Method: immunoSEQ multiplex PCR; TCRdb's copy keeps in-frame clones and lacks some. Counted here are about 150,000 clones, around 81% occurring once; the ten biggest clones make up 5%. Sequencing used peripheral blood. These receptor sequences come from a woman aged 45-59 years with acute or convalescent COVID-19.

This clone occurred many times. The rearrangement links TRBV4-2 to TRBJ2-6; 11 nucleotides agree with TRBD1. Germline lookup yields CDR1 LGHNA and CDR2 YNFKEQ. CDR3 length: 16 residues. V gave up 8 bases and J gave up 0 bases; unmatched junction bases: 3. CDR3 sequence reads: CASGTGGSSGANVLTF. The DNA of the CDR3 is TGTGCCAGCGGGACAGGGGGTAGCTCTGGGGCCAACGTCCTGACTTTC.

The chain couples TRBV12-3 or TRBV12-4 to TRBJ2-2; 7 bases match TRBD2. V lost 6 bases, J lost 6 bases, and 4 bases stayed unmatched. The CDR3 contains 13 residues. CDR3 bases: TGTGCCAGCAGCAGACTAGCATCCGGGGAGCTGTTTTTT. This codes for CASSRLASGELFF.

The CDR3 sequence is CAKNYRLGETQYF. As DNA, the CDR3 is TGTGCCAAAAACTATCGGTTGGGAGAGACCCAGTACTTC. The rearrangement joins TRBV2 to TRBJ2-5; D gene uncertain. Germline V lookup: CDR1 SNHLY, CDR2 FYNNEI. V was clipped by 10 bases and J by 4 bases, with 16 bases between them. CDR3 length: 13 amino acids.

The gene calls are TRBV2 and TRBJ2-3; D gene unclear. Germline-derived CDR1 and CDR2 are SNHLY and FYNNEI. V was cut by 6 bases and J by 0 bases, with 10 bases left in between. The length of the CDR3 is 14 residues. The CDR3: CASRAAPSTDTQYF. The CDR3 nucleotides are TGTGCCAGCAGGGCGGCACCTAGCACAGATACGCAGTATTTT. Supplemented by reference TRBV2 and TRBJ2-3, the full variable domain reads EPEVTQTPSHQVTQMGQEVILRCVPISNHLYFYWYRQILGQKVEFLVSFYNNEISEKSEIFDDQFSVERPDGSNFTLKIRSTKLEDSAMYFCASRAAPSTDTQYFGPGTRLTVL.

The chain uses TRBV14 and TRBJ1-1; D gene ambiguous. V was trimmed by 3 bases and J by 9 bases, leaving 14 bases between them. Germline V CDR1 and CDR2: SGHDN, FVKESK. The CDR3 length is 13 residues. DNA of the CDR3: TGTGCCAGCAGCCAGGCCAGCCACGGGAAAGCTTTCTTT. Residues: CASSQASHGKAFF.

The V and J genes are TRBV6-1 and TRBJ2-5; D may be TRBD2 (5 bases). The CDR3 contains 17 residues. V lost 4 bases to trimming and J lost 4 bases, with 22 bases between them. Germline assignment: CDR1 MNHNS and CDR2 SASEGT. In DNA form, the CDR3 reads TGTGCCAGCAGTGTTCTGGTGGCGGGTCCTTTAAGAGAGACCCAGTACTTC. The encoded protein is CASSVLVAGPLRETQYF.

The chain uses TRBV5-8 and TRBJ2-5; 7 nucleotides align to TRBD1. The CDR3 runs 15 residues. The germline V gene encodes CDR1 SGHTS and CDR2 YDEGEE. Trimming at V came to 9 bases and at J to 5 bases, leaving 16 bases not matched to a gene. The CDR3 sequence is CATRTGRIQWETQYF. In DNA form, the CDR3 reads TGTGCCACCCGGACAGGAAGAATCCAGTGGGAGACCCAGTACTTC.

The chain employs TRBV18 and TRBJ2-7; no clear D. V lost 0 bases and J 1 base, leaving 4 bases between the germline ends. The CDR3 is 13 amino acids. From germline, CDR1 is KGHSH and CDR2 LQKENI. CDR3: CASSPPSSYEQYF. In DNA, the CDR3 is TGTGCCAGCTCACCACCCTCGTCCTACGAGCAGTACTTC.

This clone was counted a single time. The chain links TRBV3-1 (or the pseudogene TRBV3-2) to TRBJ2-3; 12 bases map to TRBD2. Germline values: CDR1 LGHDT, CDR2 YNNKEL (reference sequence). Trimming removed 6 bases from V and 3 bases from J; junction bases left unmatched: 4. This CDR3 comprises 15 residues. DNA of the CDR3: TGTGCCAGCAGTTCTAGCGGGAGGGAAACAGATACGCAGTATTTT. It translates to CASSSSGRETDTQYF.

This clone was seen more than once but under ten times. V and J are TRBV7-3 and TRBJ1-2; 9 bases agree with TRBD1. CDR1 SGHTA and CDR2 FQGTGA come from the germline V gene. CDR3 length equals 15 residues. J lost 6 bases, V lost 0 bases, and 5 bases had no gene match. In DNA form, the CDR3 reads TGTGCCAGCAGCTTAACTGGGGGACAGGGAGATGGCTACACCTTC. Translating gives CASSLTGGQGDGYTF.

This clone showed up just a few times. The J gene is TRBJ1-6, the V gene TRBV30; D perhaps matches TRBD1 (5 bases). Germline CDR1 reads GTSNPN; CDR2 reads SVGIG (reference sequence). This CDR3 contains 13 residues. Trimming removed 4 bases from V and 9 bases from J, with 13 bases in between. This CDR3 reads CAWTEDIGSPLHF. The CDR3 region has the DNA TGTGCCTGGACTGAGGACATCGGTTCACCCCTCCACTTT.

This clone was observed a single time. The chain joins TRBV28 to TRBJ2-3, with 7 bases fitting TRBD2. Trimming cost V 7 bases and J 3 bases; bases outside gene matches: 13. The germline gives CDR1 MDHEN, CDR2 SYDVKM. This CDR3 has 16 residues. CDR3 region: CASTAGLRYLTDTQYF. In DNA form, the CDR3 reads TGTGCCAGCACGGCGGGACTAAGATATTTAACAGATACGCAGTATTTT.

This clone showed up just a few times. This rearrangement joins TRBV29-1 to TRBJ2-7; 7 nucleotides align to TRBD2. The ends lost 5 bases at V and 3 bases at J; junction bases unmatched: 4. Per germline, CDR1 SQVTM and CDR2 ANQGSEA. The CDR3 has 12 amino acids. DNA of the CDR3: TGCAGCGTTATGGGGGGGGACTACGAGCAGTACTTC. The encoded protein is CSVMGGDYEQYF.

This chain links TRBV28 with TRBJ1-3; D perhaps matches TRBD1 (5 bases). The germline V gene encodes CDR1 MDHEN and CDR2 SYDVKM. The CDR3 is made up of 12 amino acids. Trimming cost V 3 bases and J 9 bases, with 9 bases left between them. The CDR3: CASSFRQSTIYF. As DNA, the CDR3 is TGTGCCAGCAGTTTCCGACAGTCCACCATATATTTT.

The chain carries TRBV30 and TRBJ1-4, with D possibly being TRBD1 (6 bases). Germline CDR1 and CDR2: GTSNPN and SVGIG (reference sequence). Trimming cost V 3 bases and J 8 bases, with 16 bases left between them. CDR3 length equals 14 residues. The CDR3 DNA follows: TGTGCCTGGAGAGCCTGGGACACTTGGGAAAAACTGTTTTTT. Encoded protein: CAWRAWDTWEKLFF.

This chain joins TRBV4-2 and TRBJ1-1; TRBD1 might be the D (6 bases). CDR1 and CDR2 from the germline V gene are LGHNA and YNFKEQ. The V end lost 0 bases, the J end lost 4 bases, and 12 bases lay between the germline ends. This CDR3 region has 15 residues. The CDR3 loop is CASSQEGQSATEAFF. The CDR3 DNA is TGTGCCAGCAGCCAAGAAGGACAGTCGGCCACTGAAGCTTTCTTT.

The chain couples TRBV6-4 to TRBJ2-3; perhaps TRBD1 as D (6 bases). The CDR3 spans 14 residues. Germline V gives CDR1 MRHNA, CDR2 SNTAGT. The ends were cut back, 4 bases at V and 3 bases at J, with 11 bases in the middle. CDR3 coding DNA: TGTGCCAGCAGTGGGGGGCGCGAGACAGATACGCAGTATTTT. As protein: CASSGGRETDTQYF.